A single sample is the source of the 9 T cell receptor beta chains below, sequenced in a study of cytomegalovirus exposure and HLA in healthy donors. The PCR contained 60 Vbeta and 13 Jbeta primers. The table came from immunoSEQ multiplex PCR; TCRdb's copy has only in-frame clones and leaves some out. Its table records 30,000 to 35,000 clones. Sequences were obtained from PBMCs. The receptors come from a middle-aged woman in good health and CMV-seropositive.

The V and J genes are TRBV7-8 and TRBJ2-7; weak D call: TRBD2 (5 bases). Germline V lookup: CDR1 SGHVS, CDR2 FQNEAQ. The V gene lost 1 base and the J gene lost 2 bases, with 6 bases spanning the gap. The CDR3 has 13 amino acids. The CDR3 reads CASSLGRTYEQYF. Written as DNA, the CDR3 is TGTGCCAGCAGCTTAGGGAGGACCTACGAGCAGTACTTC. The full variable domain, its missing parts supplied by reference TRBV7-8 and TRBJ2-7, is GAGVSQSPRYKVAKRGQDVALRCDPISGHVSLFWYQQALGQGPEFLTYFQNEAQLDKSGLPSDRFFAERPEGSVSTLKIQRTQQEDSAVYLCASSLGRTYEQYFGPGTRLTVT.

This chain links TRBV28 with TRBJ1-2; 7 bases fit TRBD1. Trimming at V came to 6 bases and at J to 3 bases, leaving 7 bases not matched to a gene. CDR3 length equals 14 residues. Germline CDR1 and CDR2: MDHEN and SYDVKM. The CDR3 loop is CASSPGQTDYGYTF. CDR3 coding DNA: TGTGCCAGCAGCCCGGGACAGACTGACTATGGCTACACCTTC.

This rearrangement joins TRBV5-1 to TRBJ2-7; TRBD1 aligns across 10 bases. The V gene's germline CDR1 is SGHRS and CDR2 YFSETQ. Germline trimming cut 5 bases from V and 6 bases from J; bases unmatched to any gene: 5. The CDR3 consists of 13 residues. The CDR3 region has the DNA TGCGCCAGCAGACGACAGGGGGCGCTCGAGCAGTACTTC. Residues: CASRRQGALEQYF.

The chain carries TRBV28 and TRBJ2-7; tentative D call: TRBD1 (6 bases). Germline V gives CDR1 MDHEN, CDR2 SYDVKM. Trimming left V 8 bases short and J 2 bases short, with 16 bases between. The CDR3 extends over 14 amino acids. CDR3 protein: CASLRDNYPYEQYF. Written as DNA, the CDR3 is TGTGCCAGCCTCCGGGACAATTACCCCTACGAGCAGTACTTC. The whole variable domain, remainder taken from reference TRBV28 and TRBJ2-7, is DVKVTQSSRYLVKRTGEKVFLECVQDMDHENMFWYRQDPGLGLRLIYFSYDVKMKEKGDIPEGYSVSREKKERFSLILESASTNQTSMYLCASLRDNYPYEQYFGPGTRLTVT.

The chain is built from TRBV5-1 and TRBJ1-5, with D uncertain. From germline, CDR1 is SGHRS and CDR2 YFSETQ. Trimming shortened V by 1 base and J by 3 bases, and 5 bases separated the two germline ends. CDR3 length equals 13 residues. CDR3 in DNA: TGCGCCAGCAGCTTGCAAGCCAATCAGCCCCAGCATTTT. Protein product: CASSLQANQPQHF.

This chain connects TRBV28 to TRBJ2-5, with 7 bases matching TRBD1. V gave up 6 bases and J gave up 4 bases; unmatched junction bases: 2. This CDR3 is 12 amino acids long. CDR1 MDHEN and CDR2 SYDVKM come from the germline V gene. The CDR3 nucleotides read TGTGCCAGCAGCTGGACAGGAGAGACCCAGTACTTC. This encodes CASSWTGETQYF.

V gene TRBV5-5 combines with J gene TRBJ1-1; TRBD1 matches 9 bases. The CDR3 contains 14 residues. The J segment lost 4 bases and the V segment lost 4 bases, leaving 5 bases of the junction unmatched. Looked up from germline, CDR1 is SGHKS and CDR2 is YYEKEE (reference sequence). The CDR3 region has the DNA TGTGCCAGCAGCGGGACAGGGAAGGTCACTGAAGCTTTCTTT. Residues: CASSGTGKVTEAFF. Complete variable domain (other parts from reference TRBV5-5 and TRBJ1-1): DAGVTQSPTHLIKTRGQQVTLRCSPISGHKSVSWYQQVLGQGPQFIFQYYEKEERGRGNFPDRFSARQFPNYSSELNVNALLLGDSALYLCASSGTGKVTEAFFGQGTRLTVV.

This chain links TRBV27 with TRBJ2-4; D unclear. CDR1 is MNHEY, CDR2 SMNVEV, per germline (reference sequence). CDR3 size: 14 residues. Trimming stripped 7 bases from V and 0 bases from J, with 10 bases between. The CDR3 bases are TGTGCCAGCAAGGAGCGTCTAGCCAAAAACATTCAGTACTTC. Translating gives CASKERLAKNIQYF.

The CDR3 sequence: CASSQAGARRTYEQYF. The CDR3 nucleotides are TGCGCCAGCAGCCAAGCTGGGGCCAGGCGTACCTACGAGCAGTACTTC. The rearrangement joins TRBV4-1 to TRBJ2-7, with a tentative D call TRBD1 (5 bases). CDR1 and CDR2 (germline): MGHRA, YSYEKL. The V end lost 1 base, the J end lost 2 bases, and 15 bases lay between the germline ends. This CDR3 contains 16 residues.